This T cell receptor (beta chain) is from a study of tumor-infiltrating lymphocytes in primary liver carcinoma. It was unsorted whole blood that yielded blood RNA, and germline DNA was also extracted. For this clonotype: The junction and the germline gene differ at one end; a read error may be behind it.

The CDR3 contains 13 residues. CDR1 and CDR2 (germline): SGHAT, FQDESV (reference sequence). A constant-region primer served to make TCR beta cDNA from roughly 500 ng total RNA. Construction of TCR beta libraries relied on three successive nested multiplex PCR rounds employing slightly modified ARM-PCR. The first two PCR rounds, around 10 cycles each, used TRBV1-TRBV30 forward primers and a C-beta reverse primer. From the multiplex PCR reads, TCRdb called clonotypes with MiXCR, one entry per CDR3 protein. The sample has approximately 330,000 distinct CDR3 sequences; less than 75% are singletons. Input material: peripheral blood. This TCR came from a man aged 40-50 years with primary liver carcinoma and hepatitis B virus infection. This chain joins TRBV11-1 and TRBJ2-1, with D hard to call. The CDR3 coding sequence is TGTGACAGCAGCTTGTCCCAGGCGGATGAGCACTTCTTC. Protein product: CDSSLSQADEHFF.